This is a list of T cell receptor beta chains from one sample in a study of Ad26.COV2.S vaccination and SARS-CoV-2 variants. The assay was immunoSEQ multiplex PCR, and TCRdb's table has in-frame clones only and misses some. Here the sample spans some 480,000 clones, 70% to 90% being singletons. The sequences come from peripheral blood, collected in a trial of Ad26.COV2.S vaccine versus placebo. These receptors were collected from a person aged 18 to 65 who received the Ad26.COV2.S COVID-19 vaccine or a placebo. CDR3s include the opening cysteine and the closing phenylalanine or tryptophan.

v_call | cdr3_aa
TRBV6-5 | CASSYSDREGISPLHF
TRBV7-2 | CASSTRTQGVQGGYTF
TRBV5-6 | CASSAPLSRSTEAFF
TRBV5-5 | CASSLNVGGPETQYF
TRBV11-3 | CASSLKPGGSYEQYF
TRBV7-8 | CASSLALGFPTEAFF
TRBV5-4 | CASSMEPGTMNTEAFF
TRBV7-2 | CASSLGGGGNTEAFF
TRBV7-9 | CASSLKGTGELFF
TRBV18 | CASSPIPGTAVDF
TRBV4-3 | CASSQIYSTEQYF
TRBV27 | CASRTGLGDTGELFF
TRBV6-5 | CASSSTTSGRANEQFF
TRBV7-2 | CASRLAAGTTSTEYF
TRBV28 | CASSLSGMNTEAFF
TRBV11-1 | CASSGGVATTDTQYF
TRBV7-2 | CASSFGGTTYEQYF
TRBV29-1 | CSVGIVQGAPNEKLFF
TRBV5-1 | CASSFGGDQPQHF
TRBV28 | CASPPARDRLTDTQYF
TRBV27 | CASRLRGWETQYF
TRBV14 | CASSQDRGTDTQYF
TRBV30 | CAWRSSDEKLFF
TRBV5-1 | CASRVLGGVTSYGYTF
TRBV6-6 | CASSRTSGNKLSYEQYF
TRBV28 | CASSLVHADYGYTF
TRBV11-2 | CASSLGIEQFF
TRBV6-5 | CASSPDRAVTQYF
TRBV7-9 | CASSLDRGGQETQYF
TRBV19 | CASIQTYSGNTIYF
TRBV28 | CASSSNRWGYTF
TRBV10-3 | CAISEGGGNQPQHF
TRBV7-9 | CASSSRAGGRVNTGELFF
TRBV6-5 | CASSTDRDDEQFF
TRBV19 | CASAVSGSYEQYF
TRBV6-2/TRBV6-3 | CASSYRGSSYNSPLHF
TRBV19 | CASRSWGGMNTEAFF
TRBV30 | CAWSKGGPGELFF
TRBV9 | CASSVGPLLAGGYEQYF
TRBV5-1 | CASSTGTSGTRGGAGQIF
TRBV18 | CASSPGTGNGYTF
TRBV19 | CASNQPGQGNEQYF